A single sample is the source of the 6 T cell receptor beta chains below, sequenced in a study of cytomegalovirus exposure and HLA in healthy donors. The PCR had 60 Vbeta and 13 Jbeta primers. Sequencing used immunoSEQ multiplex PCR; TCRdb keeps in-frame clones, though not all of them. The profile shows 150,000 to 200,000 clones, approximately 84% of them singletons. Sequenced: PBMCs. Every receptor here comes from a middle-aged woman in good health and CMV-seropositive.

This chain uses TRBV2 with TRBJ2-1, with D possibly matching TRBD1 (6 bases). The CDR3 consists of 13 residues. The germline V gene encodes CDR1 SNHLY and CDR2 FYNNEI. The germline V and J ends were trimmed by 6 bases and 10 bases, with 16 bases remaining between them. This CDR3 is CASRWMGAEEQFF. As DNA, the CDR3 is TGTGCCAGCAGGTGGATGGGGGCAGAAGAGCAGTTCTTC. The whole variable domain, filled in from reference TRBV2 and TRBJ2-1, reads EPEVTQTPSHQVTQMGQEVILRCVPISNHLYFYWYRQILGQKVEFLVSFYNNEISEKSEIFDDQFSVERPDGSNFTLKIRSTKLEDSAMYFCASRWMGAEEQFFGPGTRLTVL.

In this sample, this clone turned up a few times. V is TRBV6-1 and J is TRBJ1-5; a weak D match, TRBD1 (6 bases). The CDR3 loop spans 13 amino acids. Trimming removed 6 bases at V and 6 bases at J, with 12 bases between. Germline V CDR1 and CDR2: MNHNS, SASEGT. The CDR3 sequence is CASRGTTVQPQHF. The CDR3 bases are TGTGCCAGCAGGGGGACAACTGTTCAGCCCCAGCATTTT.

This clone was seen a handful of times. This chain joins TRBV6-5 and TRBJ1-2; D remains ambiguous. Germline V gives CDR1 MNHEY, CDR2 SVGAGI. This CDR3 has 14 residues. Between the trimmed V and J ends, which lost 6 bases and 3 bases, there was a span of 14 bases. The CDR3 loop is CASSTHLGDYGYTF. Here the CDR3 DNA reads TGTGCCAGCAGCACCCACCTGGGCGACTATGGCTACACCTTC.

In nucleotides, the CDR3 is TGTGCCAGCAGTTTATCGGCGACAGGTGGCTACACCTTC. Its translation: CASSLSATGGYTF. V usage is TRBV28 and J usage is TRBJ1-2, with D perhaps TRBD1 (6 bases). The V gene's germline CDR1 is MDHEN and CDR2 SYDVKM. Trimming left V 1 base short and J 7 bases short, with 10 bases between. There are 13 residues in the CDR3.

A note on this clone: One junction end does not reproduce the germline sequence, and a read error may be involved. This sequence joins TRBV30 and TRBJ1-2, with a tentative D call TRBD1 (6 bases). The germline CDR1 and CDR2 sequences are GTSNPN and SVGIG (reference sequence). The CDR3 loop spans 11 amino acids. CDR3 amino acids: CAWRTRDKGSF. CDR3 sequence (DNA): TGTGCCTGGAGAACCCGGGACAAAGGGAGCTTC.

The chain recombines TRBV6-5 with TRBJ1-6; tentatively, D is TRBD1 (5 bases). Germline V gene sequence: CDR1 MNHEY, CDR2 SVGAGI. The CDR3 length is 16 residues. The ends were cut back, 0 bases at V and 4 bases at J, with 10 bases in the middle. The CDR3 loop is CASSYSGQTYNSPLHF. CDR3 nucleotide sequence: TGTGCCAGCAGTTACTCGGGGCAGACTTATAATTCACCCCTCCACTTT.